A selection of T cell receptor beta chains follows, all from one sample in a study of blood T cell repertoires in COVID-19. Only in-frame clones appear in the TCRdb table, and some are missing; sequencing was by immunoSEQ multiplex PCR. The sample consists of more than 150,000 clones, 90% of them appearing once. The sequencing input was peripheral blood. These receptors were obtained from a man aged 45-60 years with acute or convalescent COVID-19. The CDR3 runs from the conserved cysteine through the conserved F or W. A D gene is named only where the DNA matches it firmly. Not all rows give a size; the values are once, few, many and, for expanded clones, a class.

v_call	clone_size	d_call	j_call	cdr3_aa	cdr3_nt
TRBV7-2	.	.	TRBJ1-4	CASSSNGATNEKLFF	TGTGCCAGCAGCTCCAACGGGGCAACTAATGAAAAACTGTTTTTT
TRBV9	.	TRBD1	TRBJ2-3	CASSPKDRAWTDTQYF	TGTGCCAGCAGCCCAAAGGACAGGGCCTGGACAGATACGCAGTATTTT
TRBV18	.	TRBD2	TRBJ2-1	CASSPGPGTSGGTPQFF	TGTGCCAGCTCGCCCGGACCCGGGACTAGCGGGGGGACCCCCCAGTTCTTC
TRBV28	.	.	TRBJ2-3	CASRLLAASTDTQYF	TGTGCCAGCCGGCTACTAGCAGCTAGCACAGATACGCAGTATTTT
TRBV2	.	TRBD2	TRBJ2-7	CASSEGTSGAYEQYF	TGTGCCAGCAGTGAAGGGACTAGCGGAGCCTACGAGCAGTACTTC
TRBV19	.	.	TRBJ2-3	CASSPGNLPDTQYF	TGTGCCAGTAGTCCGGGAAACTTGCCAGATACGCAGTATTTT
TRBV7-7	.	TRBD1	TRBJ2-5	CASSPGTALRETQYF	TGTGCCAGCAGCCCCGGGACAGCGCTACGGGAGACCCAGTACTTC
TRBV6-5	.	TRBD1	TRBJ1-5	CASSDGTGASQPQHF	TGTGCCAGCAGCGATGGGACAGGGGCCTCGCAGCCCCAGCATTTT
TRBV7-6	.	TRBD2	TRBJ2-3	CASSLAGGRGTDTQYF	TGTGCCAGCAGCCTCGCGGGGGGCCGGGGCACAGATACGCAGTATTTT
TRBV29-1	once	.	TRBJ2-1	CSVDEDGSSYNEQFF	TGCAGCGTTGATGAGGACGGGAGCTCCTACAATGAGCAGTTCTTC
TRBV28	once	.	TRBJ1-2	CASSLGLRYGYTF	TGTGCCAGCAGTTTGGGACTTCGCTATGGCTACACCTTC
TRBV7-3	.	.	TRBJ2-1	CASSSPGTSNNEQFF	TGTGCCAGCAGCTCCCCCGGGACTTCTAACAATGAGCAGTTCTTC
TRBV20-1	.	.	TRBJ1-1	CSARGGTEAFF	TGCAGTGCTAGGGGGGGCACTGAAGCTTTCTTT
TRBV12-5	once	TRBD2	TRBJ2-1	CASGQGTSGYNEQFF	TGTGCTAGTGGCCAAGGGACTAGCGGGTACAATGAGCAGTTCTTC
TRBV18	.	.	TRBJ2-5	CASSGGPVETQYF	TGTGCCAGCTCAGGGGGCCCAGTAGAGACCCAGTACTTC
TRBV10-3	.	.	TRBJ2-3	CATKPPGDTQYF	TGTGCCACGAAACCTCCAGGGGATACGCAGTATTTT
TRBV28	.	.	TRBJ1-2	CASSLIQPNYGYTF	TGTGCCAGCAGTCTGATACAGCCTAACTATGGCTACACCTTC
TRBV30	.	.	TRBJ2-1	CAWSQLVRANEQFF	TGTGCCTGGAGTCAGCTGGTGCGGGCCAATGAGCAGTTCTTC
TRBV5-1	.	TRBD2	TRBJ2-5	CASSWIAGGETQYF	TGCGCCAGCAGCTGGATAGCGGGAGGAGAGACCCAGTACTTC
TRBV2	.	TRBD1	TRBJ2-7	CASIGGRTGFSEQYF	TGTGCCAGCATAGGTGGTCGGACAGGGTTCTCTGAGCAGTACTTC
TRBV7-9	.	.	TRBJ1-1	CASSKDRTLATEAFF	TGTGCCAGCAGCAAAGATCGGACATTAGCAACTGAAGCTTTCTTT
TRBV5-5	.	.	TRBJ2-1	CASRFSPRFIPGNEQFF	TGTGCCAGCAGGTTTTCTCCGAGATTCATCCCCGGGAATGAGCAGTTCTTC
TRBV6-5	.	.	TRBJ1-3	CASRTGSSGNTIYF	TGTGCCAGCAGAACAGGGAGCTCTGGAAACACCATATATTTT
TRBV4-3	once	.	TRBJ1-4	CASSQDDDREKLFF	TGCGCCAGCAGCCAAGACGATGACAGGGAAAAACTGTTTTTT
TRBV28	.	.	TRBJ2-5	CASSGGGGSIEETQYF	TGTGCCAGCAGTGGGGGCGGGGGTAGTATCGAAGAGACCCAGTACTTC
TRBV4-1	.	.	TRBJ2-1	CASSQFSLYNEQFF	TGCGCCAGCAGCCAATTTAGCCTATACAATGAGCAGTTCTTC
TRBV23-1	.	TRBD2	TRBJ2-1	CASNVRRGRGNEQFF	TGCGCCAGCAACGTCCGGCGCGGGAGAGGTAATGAGCAGTTCTTC
TRBV6-1	few	TRBD2	TRBJ2-7	CASSEVWGAGLDGEQYF	TGTGCCAGCAGTGAGGTCTGGGGAGCGGGACTTGATGGCGAGCAGTACTTC
TRBV19	.	.	TRBJ1-5	CASNGQKDQPQHF	TGTGCCAGTAATGGACAGAAAGATCAGCCCCAGCATTTT
TRBV28	.	.	TRBJ2-7	CASSSPRRYEQYF	TGTGCCAGCAGTTCCCCGAGGAGGTACGAGCAGTACTTC
TRBV9	.	.	TRBJ2-1	CASSEAGLPYNEQFF	TGTGCCAGCAGCGAGGCGGGCCTTCCCTACAATGAGCAGTTCTTC
TRBV29-1	.	.	TRBJ1-1	CSVEDQTGEAFF	TGCAGCGTTGAAGATCAGACAGGTGAAGCTTTCTTT
TRBV2	.	TRBD2	TRBJ2-2	CASKGLAGPGELFF	TGTGCCAGCAAGGGACTAGCGGGTCCCGGGGAGCTGTTTTTT
TRBV24-1	.	TRBD2	TRBJ2-2	CATSDSVAGGHTGELFF	TGTGCCACCAGTGATTCTGTAGCGGGGGGCCACACCGGGGAGCTGTTTTTT
TRBV11-3	.	TRBD1	TRBJ2-1	CASSLGGTGSNEQFF	TGTGCCAGCAGCTTAGGAGGGACAGGGAGCAATGAGCAGTTCTTC
TRBV28	.	TRBD2	TRBJ2-5	CASSPGTSGRGTQYF	TGTGCCAGCAGTCCCGGGACTAGCGGGAGGGGGACCCAGTACTTC
TRBV21-1	.	.	TRBJ1-6	CASSITGPCFPLHF	TGTGCCAGCAGCATAACAGGGCCCTGCTTTCCCCTCCACTTT
TRBV7-6	.	.	TRBJ1-2	CASSLEGTGSGGYTF	TGTGCCAGCAGCTTGGAGGGGACGGGTTCGGGTGGCTACACCTTC
TRBV29-1	.	.	TRBJ2-3	CSVQNNKGSPDTQYF	TGCAGCGTCCAAAATAACAAGGGGTCCCCAGATACGCAGTATTTT
TRBV20-1	.	TRBD2	TRBJ2-1	CSASRAGAPLNNEQFF	TGCAGTGCTAGTCGAGCGGGGGCCCCTCTAAACAATGAGCAGTTCTTC
TRBV30	.	TRBD1	TRBJ1-5	CAWSGDRDQPQHF	TGTGCCTGGAGTGGGGACAGGGATCAGCCCCAGCATTTT
TRBV7-6	.	.	TRBJ1-1	CASSFVDREEKTEAFF	TGTGCCAGCAGCTTTGTCGACCGGGAGGAAAAAACTGAAGCTTTCTTT
TRBV20-1	.	.	TRBJ2-1	CSARQYNEQFF	TGCAGTGCGAGACAGTACAATGAGCAGTTCTTC
TRBV29-1	.	.	TRBJ2-1	CSVQSSEQFF	TGCAGCGTTCAGTCAAGTGAGCAGTTCTTC
TRBV11-2	.	.	TRBJ1-2	CASSGWESSGYTF	TGTGCCAGCAGTGGATGGGAGTCGTCTGGCTACACCTTC
TRBV7-2	.	.	TRBJ1-4	CASSLQERQKLFF	TGTGCCAGCAGCTTACAGGAAAGGCAAAAACTGTTTTTT
TRBV28	.	.	TRBJ1-2	CASSLSLRDYGYTF	TGTGCCAGCAGTTTGAGTCTTCGGGACTATGGCTACACCTTC
TRBV3-1/TRBV3-2	.	.	TRBJ1-1	CASSQGVGSPRGTEAFF	TGTGCCAGCAGCCAAGGGGTGGGCAGTCCGCGGGGCACTGAAGCTTTCTTT
TRBV11-2	.	.	TRBJ2-1	CASSLRGGERQFF	TGTGCCAGCAGCTTAAGGGGGGGGGAAAGGCAGTTCTTC
TRBV10-3	once	.	TRBJ2-5	CVTAGGLEETQYF	TGTGTCACGGCAGGAGGGCTCGAGGAGACCCAGTACTTC